This T cell receptor (beta chain) comes out of a study of cytomegalovirus exposure and HLA in healthy donors (dated by TCRdb to 2016 to 2017). For context, the study as a whole: An earlier analysis of some 620 of the donors reported approximately 260 Gb of sequence data and 100 million to 120 million unique TCR beta sequences obtained from roughly 170 million T cells. Around 330 gigabases of sequencing data and roughly 80 million unique TCR sequences made up an early release that covered several hundred HLA-typed donors. The aim of the study was to test whether cataloging public T cell receptors could identify signatures of past pathogen exposure. Of the approximately 400 genotyped donors, over 80% were placed in the genetic ancestry cluster associated with self-reported Caucasian donors. An earlier analysis of more than 450 of the donors used high-throughput TCR beta sequencing to judge whether each TCR beta V gene segment behaved as functional or pseudogenic. The study profiled the T cell repertoires of 500 to 800 subjects by immunosequencing and related them to cytomegalovirus serostatus. To study patterns of TCR occurrence, a later analysis re-analyzed previously published TCR beta repertoires from around 670 donors and added high-resolution HLA genotyping. Every repertoire in the discovery cohort had been generated on one and the same sequencing platform. HLA typing covered class I and class II loci at four-digit resolution. In addition to the first cohort of 666 subjects, a separate validation cohort of over 90 different subjects was used. On average, around 200,000 unique TCR beta nucleotide sequences were sequenced per donor among some 420 genotyped donors of the cohort, with roughly 18% of those sequences being non-productive. Typing coverage differed by locus: A, B, C, DRB1 and DQB1 were typed in roughly 620-630 donors, DQA1 in approximately 520, DPA1 in some 570, and DPB1 in just under 490. Because of strong linkage in the cohort, five DR-DQ haplotypes were treated as single units for association and clustering. To predict cytomegalovirus infection status, the study brought together high-throughput TCR immunosequencing, statistical association of individual TCRs with disease status, and machine learning. Rather than using new phenotypic data, the later analysis identified candidate immune exposures from TCR beta sequences and from how often those sequences occurred across donors. Alongside the repertoire data, information on donor age, sex, ethnicity and CMV serostatus was compiled. In a later genetic analysis, genome-wide SNP genotypes for about 65% of the roughly 670 donors were used, and that subset was treated as a discovery cohort.

Inclusive of the bounding cysteine and phenylalanine, the CDR3 is 16 residues long. The DNA shown is the 48-base CDR3, in frame from base 1. V was cut back by 0 bases and J by 6 bases, leaving a gap of 15 bases between them. The germline V gene yields LGHNA for CDR1 and YNFKEQ for CDR2. Notes on this clone: Its antigen remains undetermined. No much larger clonotype is one base removed from it; base qualities were not supplied.

Findings and caveats that apply to the study as a whole: The classifier was reported to diagnose cytomegalovirus status with high specificity and sensitivity in both the original cohort and the validation cohort. When HLA alleles, especially DR and DQ, strongly co-occurred, attributing TCR associations to individual alleles was difficult. A later analysis associated about 17,000 TCR beta sequences with specific HLA alleles at a false discovery rate of 0.05. CMV serostatus was the only immune exposure information available for the cohort. Some IMGT-functional V segments, including TRBV6-2 and TRBV6-3, could not be told apart with the 87-base-pair reads, so those segments were excluded. Most TCR sequences were seen in very few donors, while some public TCRs were found in many individuals. According to a later analysis, most CMV-associated TCR beta chains appeared to be HLA-restricted, and the HLA associations seemed to be driven largely by CMV exposure. In a later analysis, HLA-associated TCR beta chains were found to be more clonally expanded and to have lower generation probabilities than equally common non-associated chains. A further reported finding was that TCR beta sequences accurately predicted the HLA-A and HLA-B alleles for most subjects in the first cohort. Correlated functional status among segregating V segments might reflect linkage disequilibrium, but an unknown experimental factor could not be ruled out. A later genetic analysis associated a missense DCLRE1C variant with V-gene and J-gene trimming of TCR beta chains, and an independent cohort replicated the association. Roughly uniform sequencing depth across donors was assumed in presence/absence analyses, although this assumption may not hold. A later genetic analysis reported fewer N-insertions in productive TCRs among donors in an Asian-associated ancestry cluster than the roughly 670-donor mean. A later analysis found that TCR association rates varied across HLA loci, with DRB1 alleles showing the most associated TCRs and HLA-C alleles the fewest. Several of the top co-occurrence clusters appeared to be linked to parvovirus B19, influenza, CMV and Epstein-Barr virus, according to a later analysis. The study listed 164 TCR beta chains as associated with cytomegalovirus. A cluster of highly shared sequence variants was judged likely to represent a technical artifact of the sequencing pipeline. Only TCR beta chains were sequenced in this cohort, and the absence of alpha or paired-chain data limited detectable features. Because HLA typing was missing for some donors at each locus, association tests included only the typed subset. Because counts were too low, about 18 rarely observed V segments, including chromosome 9 orphons, were excluded from the earlier analysis of several hundred of the donors. A few of the identified cytomegalovirus-associated TCR beta chains were confirmed in vitro to be specific for cytomegalovirus antigens. Broadly in line with IMGT annotations, most TCR beta V segments showed up in productive rearrangements about 87% or about 30% of the time in an earlier analysis of several hundred of the donors. The authors suggested that the approach could potentially be generalized to other disease states and immunological phenotypes.

The cohort consisted of 650 to 700 healthy bone marrow donors. At the time of sampling, all cohort members were nominally healthy, though unrecorded immune exposures were likely present. CMV serostatus was recorded as positive for roughly 290 and negative for about 50% of the 666 cohort members, whereas no CMV serostatus was recorded for the donor in question. A peripheral blood sample was collected from each donor, and TCR beta sequencing was performed on peripheral blood mononuclear cells. Genomic DNA was extracted from the blood cell samples with the Qiagen DNeasy Blood Extraction Kit. Receptors were amplified or captured by the immunoSEQ multiplex PCR assay. For the multiplex PCR, a mixture combining 60 forward primers for TCR Vbeta segments and 13 reverse primers for TCR Jbeta segments was used. A multiplex PCR assay on genomic DNA amplified the CDR3 region of rearranged TCR beta genes. On the Illumina HiSeq System, the amplified TCR beta libraries were sequenced as 87-base-pair reads. In the authors' own workflow: A later analysis counted about 80 million unique TCR beta chains across the 650 to 800 repertoires, and around 12 million of these chains were shared by at least two donors. Raw reads were error-corrected and collapsed into unique sequences with a nearest-neighbor algorithm that merged closely related sequences to remove PCR and sequencing errors. V, D and J gene segments were assigned by aligning CDR3 sequences to IMGT reference sequences. For a sequence to be retained, a match of at least six nucleotides to both a V gene segment and a J gene segment was required. A rearrangement was called productive if the CDR3 had no stop codons and remained in frame with V and J, and every other rearrangement was called non-productive. CDR3 was defined according to IMGT convention as the region running from the second conserved V-encoded cysteine to the conserved J-encoded phenylalanine. In an earlier analysis of 500 to 650 of the donors, sequences lacking an unambiguous match to a single V gene segment were excluded. In an earlier analysis of approximately 560 of the donors, a V segment was called functional when productive rearrangements were above 56.7%, and segregating when the standard deviation between donors exceeded 5%. To diagnose cytomegalovirus status from the catalog of TCR beta chain sequences, a statistical classification framework was built. A later analysis assigned V and J genes by comparing TCR nucleotide sequences with IMGT/GENE-DB human TR gene sequences. In a later analysis, CDR3 sequences and most-parsimonious VDJ recombination scenarios were assigned using the TCRdist pipeline. In a later analysis, each TCR beta chain was defined by its CDR3 amino acid sequence together with its V-gene family, and reads lacking a unique V-gene family were excluded. A later analysis removed 592 highly shared, low-generation-probability nucleotide sequences to deal with suspected cross-contamination and a sequencing artifact. For each public chain, a later analysis derived a clonal expansion index from normalized ranks of inferred template counts within each repertoire. Generation probabilities in a later analysis came from a VDJ recombination model fitted to out-of-frame rearrangements, and those results were checked against IGoR. In a later analysis, hypergeometric tests were used to score TCR-TCR, TCR-HLA and TCR-CMV co-occurrence, with a repertoire-size bias correction applied to TCR pairs. A later analysis estimated false discovery rates by permuting HLA or CMV assignments 20 times. In a later analysis, co-occurring TCRs were grouped using DBSCAN, and TCRdist sequence similarity was added for clustering within HLA-allele-positive subsets. Repertoires with fewer than 30,000 or more than 120,000 public chains, plus five repertoires with anomalous nucleotide sharing, were excluded from co-occurrence clustering. As stored in TCRdb, this immuneACCESS dataset retains in-frame rearrangements with V and J assigned. A fraction of the clones does not appear; measured against another copy, unresolved V genes explain less than half of the discrepancy, and the remainder lacks a known reason. That table is the source of V, J and clone size, and D and trimming were worked out from the DNA. This sample has over 200,000 clones in its table, and over 65% of those were observed once. Over 1% of the sample comes from the top ten.

What was sequenced was PBMCs. The clonotype comes from a human donor in good health. This chain joins TRBV4-2 to TRBJ2-1; TRBD1 is perhaps the D gene, given 5 matching bases. The DNA sequence follows: TGTGCCAGCAGCCAAGAGGTGGGGCAATTTTTCAATGAGCAGTTCTTC. The encoded protein is CASSQEVGQFFNEQFF.